The 20 T cell receptor beta chains below all came from one sample that was sequenced in a study of Tregs in tolerant kidney transplant recipients (dated by TCRdb to the late 2010s). Library generation was performed with the immunoSEQ multiplex PCR assay. The source is immuneACCESS, and TCRdb retained only in-frame sequences with V and J called. Part of the clones is not carried over; for the studies checked, unresolved V genes explain less than half of this, and the remainder is unexplained. This sample has roughly 250,000 clones in its table, and more than 65% of those were observed once. The ten largest account for around 0.61% of the sample. Sequences were obtained from CD4+ T cells from blood. The receptors were sampled from a human donor in good health.

This chain joins TRBV5-1 and TRBJ2-1, with TRBD2 matching over 13 bases. V was pared by 0 bases and J by 12 bases, with 6 bases of the junction left unmatched. The germline CDR1 and CDR2 sequences are SGHRS and YFSETQ. This CDR3 contains 15 residues. The CDR3 nucleotides read TGCGCCAGCAGCTTGGTACCGGGACTAGCGGGGACGCAGTTCTTC. Residues: CASSLVPGLAGTQFF.

This sequence joins TRBV4-2 and TRBJ2-5, with D unclear. Trimming shortened V by 2 bases and J by 3 bases, and 7 bases separated the two germline ends. Looked up from germline, CDR1 is LGHNA and CDR2 is YNFKEQ. The length of the CDR3 is 13 residues. The CDR3 DNA reads as TGTGCCAGCAGCCAACCTCGGAAAGAGACCCAGTACTTC. Translated: CASSQPRKETQYF.

This chain joins TRBV6-5 and TRBJ1-2; TRBD1 matches 9 bases. CDR3 length equals 14 residues. CDR1 is MNHEY and CDR2 is SVGAGI in the germline V gene. V shed 5 bases and J 8 bases; nucleotides not matched to a gene: 9. The CDR3, as DNA: TGTGCCAGCAGTAGACCTGGACAGGGGACGGGCTACACCTTC. This encodes CASSRPGQGTGYTF.

The V call is TRBV10-1, the J call TRBJ2-3; D unresolved. The V gene's germline CDR1 is WNHNN and CDR2 SYGVQD (reference sequence). Trimming took off 4 bases at V and 3 bases at J, with 14 bases between the two ends. This CDR3 is built from 15 residues. CDR3 nucleotides: TGCGCCAGCAGTGCCGGCCTGACGGCAACAGATACGCAGTATTTT. Translated, it gives CASSAGLTATDTQYF.

The chain employs TRBV29-1 and TRBJ2-7, with 7 bases lining up with TRBD2. Germline V gene data show CDR1 as SQVTM and CDR2 as ANQGSEA. The V segment lost 4 bases and the J segment 3 bases; nucleotides outside the gene matches: 3. The CDR3 loop spans 12 amino acids. CDR3 DNA: TGCAGCGTTGGGCGGGACTACTACGAGCAGTACTTC. Translated, it gives CSVGRDYYEQYF.

The chain uses TRBV5-5 and TRBJ1-2, with D possibly matching TRBD1 (6 bases). Per the germline V gene, CDR1 is SGHKS and CDR2 is YYEKEE (reference sequence). This CDR3 spans 16 amino acids. Deletions cut 5 bases from V and 0 bases from J, with 17 bases between. CDR3 residues: CASRFIQGPTNYGYTF. Here the CDR3 DNA reads TGTGCCAGCAGGTTCATTCAGGGGCCAACTAACTATGGCTACACCTTC.

This chain's CDR3 is CASSPLQSGEETQYF. Written as DNA, the CDR3 is TGTGCCAGCTCACCGCTCCAAAGTGGGGAAGAGACCCAGTACTTC. The chain combines TRBV18 with TRBJ2-5; D uncertain. The V gene's germline CDR1 is KGHSH and CDR2 LQKENI. V was shortened by 3 bases and J by 3 bases, with 14 bases between the two germline ends. This CDR3 contains 15 residues. The whole variable domain, remainder taken from reference TRBV18 and TRBJ2-5, is NAGVMQNPRHLVRRRGQEARLRCSPMKGHSHVYWYRQLPEEGLKFMVYLQKENIIDESGMPKERFSAEFPKEGPSILRIQQVVRGDSAAYFCASSPLQSGEETQYFGPGTRLLVL.

The chain couples TRBV7-3 to TRBJ2-1; no clear D gene. Trimming removed 1 base from V and 7 bases from J, with 11 bases in between. Germline loops: CDR1 SGHTA, CDR2 FQGTGA. The CDR3 has 14 amino acids. Here the CDR3 DNA reads TGTGCCAGCAGCTTAAGGTCCACCTTGAATGAGCAGTTCTTC. Translating gives CASSLRSTLNEQFF.

The chain carries TRBV7-3 and TRBJ2-4; 7 positions match TRBD1. In germline, CDR1 is SGHTA, CDR2 FQGTGA. The CDR3 sequence is 16 residues long. The V and J ends lost 0 bases and 4 bases, in that order; junction bases with no gene match: 6. DNA for the CDR3: TGTGCCAGCAGCTTAACACCGGGACAGAAAAAAAACATTCAGTACTTC. Translating gives CASSLTPGQKKNIQYF.

This clone has just a few counts. The J gene is TRBJ1-5, the V gene TRBV5-1, with TRBD1 identical over 10 bases. The CDR3 runs 16 residues. Per germline, CDR1 SGHRS and CDR2 YFSETQ. V was pared by 3 bases and J by 2 bases, with 5 bases of the junction left unmatched. As DNA, the CDR3 is TGCGCCAGCAGCTCGGGGGACAGGGGAGGCAATCAGCCCCAGCATTTT. Amino acid sequence: CASSSGDRGGNQPQHF. Drawing the rest from reference TRBV5-1 and TRBJ1-5, the complete variable domain is KAGVTQTPRYLIKTRGQQVTLSCSPISGHRSVSWYQQTPGQGLQFLFEYFSETQRNKGNFPGRFSGRQFSNSRSEMNVSTLELGDSALYLCASSSGDRGGNQPQHFGDGTRLSIL.

This clone appeared once. The chain employs TRBV6-5 and TRBJ1-5, with 8 bases lining up with TRBD1. CDR1 and CDR2 (germline): MNHEY, SVGAGI. CDR3 length: 14 amino acids. J lost 3 bases, V lost 8 bases, and 6 bases had no gene match. CDR3 DNA sequence: TGTGCCAGCCAGGGGGCAGGAAACAATCAGCCCCAGCATTTT. Its translation: CASQGAGNNQPQHF.

The chain carries TRBV6-1 and TRBJ2-1, with D perhaps TRBD1 or TRBD2 (6 bases each). V was clipped by 2 bases and J by 4 bases, with 15 bases between them. In germline, CDR1 is MNHNS, CDR2 SASEGT. The CDR3 runs to 16 residues. The CDR3: CASSERGDFIYNEQFF. The DNA for the CDR3 is TGTGCCAGCAGTGAAAGGGGGGACTTCATATACAATGAGCAGTTCTTC.

The gene calls are TRBV5-4 and TRBJ2-3; 11 bases are a match to TRBD2. The CDR3 has 11 amino acids. Germline V gene data show CDR1 as SGHNT and CDR2 as YYREEE (reference sequence). Unmatched junction bases numbered 0, after V lost 4 bases and J lost 11 bases. The CDR3 sequence is CASSTSGGQYF. CDR3 nucleotide sequence: TGTGCCAGCAGCACTAGCGGGGGGCAGTATTTT.

V and J are TRBV11-2 and TRBJ2-1, with 14 bases lining up with TRBD2. The CDR3 is made up of 15 amino acids. Germline CDR1 and CDR2: SGHAT and FQNNGV. The V and J ends lost 5 bases and 10 bases, in that order; junction bases with no gene match: 7. This CDR3 is CASSPRLAGGREQFF. The CDR3 nucleotides read TGTGCCAGCAGCCCTCGACTAGCGGGAGGGAGAGAGCAGTTCTTC.

V gene TRBV7-2 combines with J gene TRBJ1-3, with D possibly matching TRBD1 (5 bases). CDR1 is SGHTA and CDR2 is FQGNSA in the germline V gene. The CDR3 is 16 residues long. The V end was cut by 5 bases, the J end by 2 bases, with 16 bases between. The CDR3 reads CASSPNRPLTGNTIYF. The CDR3, as DNA: TGTGCCAGCAGCCCAAACAGGCCCCTAACTGGAAACACCATATATTTT. The full variable domain, completed using reference TRBV7-2 and TRBJ1-3, is GAGVSQSPSNKVTEKGKDVELRCDPISGHTALYWYRQSLGQGLEFLIYFQGNSAPDKSGLPSDRFSAERTGGSVSTLTIQRTQQEDSAVYLCASSPNRPLTGNTIYFGEGSWLTVV.

The chain is built from TRBV11-2 and TRBJ2-1, with D maybe TRBD1 (5 bases). The ends were cut back, 5 bases at V and 10 bases at J, with 9 bases in the middle. Germline V gene sequence: CDR1 SGHAT, CDR2 FQNNGV. The CDR3 contains 11 residues. The CDR3 here is CASSPREEQFF. In nucleotides, the CDR3 is TGTGCCAGCAGCCCCAGGGAAGAGCAGTTCTTC.

The chain joins TRBV2 to TRBJ1-1; 9 bases line up with TRBD1. CDR1 and CDR2 (germline): SNHLY, FYNNEI. The V gene end was trimmed by 7 bases and the J gene end by 6 bases; junction bases not matched to a gene: 6. The CDR3 spans 13 residues. CDR3: CASTGTGTPEAFF. The CDR3 DNA reads as TGTGCCAGCACCGGGACAGGGACCCCTGAAGCTTTCTTT.

V and J are TRBV7-8 and TRBJ1-1; D gene ambiguous. The CDR3 contains 11 residues. The germline V gene has CDR1 SGHVS and CDR2 FQNEAQ. V gave up 7 bases and J gave up 0 bases, with 3 bases separating them. Written as DNA, the CDR3 is TGTGCCAGCACCTTGAACACTGAAGCTTTCTTT. This translates into CASTLNTEAFF.

The chain combines TRBV10-1 with TRBJ2-1, with TRBD1 matching 11 bases. This CDR3 contains 13 residues. V was clipped by 8 bases and J by 10 bases; unmatched bases: 7. Germline CDR1 is WNHNN and CDR2 is SYGVQD (reference sequence). The CDR3 DNA sequence: TGCGCCAGCCAGGGACAGGGGGAGGGAGAGCAGTTCTTC. The encoded protein is CASQGQGEGEQFF.

The chain links TRBV30 to TRBJ2-7; D perhaps matches TRBD1 (6 bases). Germline CDR1 GTSNPN, CDR2 SVGIG (reference sequence). With 5 bases removed from V and 5 bases from J, the gap between germline ends came to 13 bases. The CDR3 covers 12 residues. CDR3 DNA sequence: TGTGCCTGGGCCAGGGGTACCCACGAGCAGTACTTC. Residues: CAWARGTHEQYF.